The present TCR beta chain was sequenced within a study of blood T cell repertoires in COVID-19 (dated by TCRdb to 2019 to 2021). Describing the broader study: Samples from collaborators originated in the United States, Italy and Spain and spanned both the acute and convalescent phases of COVID-19. Sample metadata almost always included a de-identified subject ID, COVID-19 status, age in years and sex. Samples were obtained from the ongoing ImmuneRACE study (first 160 participants) and from about 1,300 subjects provided by 6 global collaborators. The material from the prospective study consisted of cDNA or gDNA derived from T cells, B-cell-depleted T cells, or PBMCs. The repertoires were made available in a free public database intended to serve as a resource for research on the immune response to SARS-CoV-2. Where HLA class I and class II types were available, the types were taken from metadata supplied by the sample provider, not from assay-based typing. Deeply sampled blood TCRbeta repertoires from subjects exposed to, actively infected with, or recovered from COVID-19 were included in the dataset.

Collaborating institutions collected whole blood in K2EDTA tubes following their own protocols. For TCRbeta analysis, collaborators shipped samples as frozen whole blood, isolated PBMCs, or DNA extracted from either of those sample types. The immunoSEQ Assay, a bias-controlled multiplex PCR, was used to amplify TCRbeta CDR3 regions from genomic DNA. In the source study's methods: Nucleated cell counts per sample were estimated from amplification of reference gene primers within the assay. To quantify the absolute abundance of each unique TCRbeta CDR3 rearrangement, sequence reads were collapsed and filtered. For each sample, productive Simpson clonality was calculated by taking the square root of Simpson's diversity index across productive rearrangements. In TCRdb, the immuneACCESS table is reduced to in-frame sequences with V and J assigned. These tables do not hold every clone; where another copy was compared, an unresolved V gene accounts for under half, and the others remain unexplained. Clone size and V and J calls were adopted from that table, with D and trimming inferred from the DNA. The sample table holds approximately 170,000 clones, of which about four fifths were seen once. The ten largest make up approximately 10% of the sample.

Including the terminal cysteine and phenylalanine, the CDR3 comprises 13 residues. Kept here is only the CDR3 DNA, which spans 39 bases and is read in frame from base 1. The germline V gene (reference sequence) gives CDR1 as SGHKS and CDR2 as YYEKEE. A distance of 14 bases separates the germline ends of V and J, which lose 6 bases and 8 bases respectively. Comment on this clone: There is no known antigen for this receptor. No much larger clone is present one base from it, and per-base qualities are unavailable.

The full study reports these points: How much clinical and demographic metadata was included differed by source and by participant, and the metadata was provided uncurated.

The chain is made from TRBV5-5 and TRBJ1-4; the D gene identity is not certain. This TCR came from a man aged 55 to 70 with active or convalescent COVID-19. The sequenced material came from peripheral blood. CDR3 loop: CASIPAGGEKLFF. In nucleotides, the sequence is TGTGCCAGCATCCCCGCGGGAGGCGAAAAACTGTTTTTT. This CDR3, with the reference TRBV5-5 and TRBJ1-4 proteins standing in past its ends, gives the full variable domain DAGVTQSPTHLIKTRGQQVTLRCSPISGHKSVSWYQQVLGQGPQFIFQYYEKEERGRGNFPDRFSARQFPNYSSELNVNALLLGDSALYLCASIPAGGEKLFFGSGTQLSVL.